The 10 T cell receptor beta chains below were found in one sample sequenced in a study of blood T cell repertoires in COVID-19. Method: immunoSEQ multiplex PCR; TCRdb's copy keeps in-frame clones and lacks some. The sample holds about 23,000 clones, roughly 94% seen once. Material for sequencing was peripheral blood. Every receptor here comes from a woman aged 45 to 65 with active COVID-19.

This chain links TRBV2 with TRBJ1-4, with D maybe TRBD1 (6 bases). Trimming took off 6 bases at V and 8 bases at J, with 19 bases between the two ends. The germline V gene encodes CDR1 SNHLY and CDR2 FYNNEI. This CDR3 contains 15 residues. The CDR3 nucleotides read TGTGCCAGCAGAATACAGGGCGCGGGGGGGGAAAAACTGTTTTTT. It is translated as CASRIQGAGGEKLFF. Based on the CDR3 plus reference TRBV2 and TRBJ1-4, the full variable domain is EPEVTQTPSHQVTQMGQEVILRCVPISNHLYFYWYRQILGQKVEFLVSFYNNEISEKSEIFDDQFSVERPDGSNFTLKIRSTKLEDSAMYFCASRIQGAGGEKLFFGSGTQLSVL.

This clone was recorded once. J is TRBJ1-5 and V is TRBV6-6; TRBD1 is a possible D gene (5 bases). The CDR3 has 16 residues. V shed 7 bases and J shed 2 bases, with 18 bases lying between them. Germline V lookup: CDR1 MNHNY, CDR2 SVGAGI (reference sequence). The CDR3 protein is CASTPPGGEGNQPQHF. CDR3 coding DNA: TGTGCCAGCACCCCTCCCGGGGGGGAGGGCAATCAGCCCCAGCATTTT.

This clone came up once. The CDR3, as DNA: TGTGCCAGCAGCTTAGCGCCCCTAGCGGGATTAGCTGAGCAGTTCTTC. Its protein product is CASSLAPLAGLAEQFF. The chain has TRBV7-6 and TRBJ2-1; 9 positions agree with TRBD2. This CDR3 is 16 amino acids long. Germline V gene data show CDR1 as SGHVS and CDR2 as FNYEAQ. J was trimmed by 9 bases and V by 0 bases; bases with no gene match: 9.

This chain uses TRBV2 with TRBJ1-5; tentative D call: TRBD1 (6 bases). The V gene lost 9 bases and the J gene lost 0 bases, with 12 bases spanning the gap. The CDR3 is 14 amino acids. The germline CDR1 and CDR2 sequences are SNHLY and FYNNEI. The CDR3 is CASADSNSNQPQHF. Here the CDR3 DNA reads TGTGCCAGTGCGGACAGTAATAGCAATCAGCCCCAGCATTTT.

CDR3 bases: TGTGCCAGCAGTTTAAGGTCGGGGGATAGCAATCAGCCCCAGCATTTT. Its translation is CASSLRSGDSNQPQHF. This chain uses TRBV27 with TRBJ1-5; a weak D match, TRBD1 (5 bases). The CDR3 spans 16 residues. V was cut by 2 bases and J by 0 bases, with 11 bases left in between. Germline CDR1 and CDR2: MNHEY and SMNVEV (reference sequence).

The table lists this clone with a count of one. The V gene is TRBV7-3, the J gene TRBJ2-5; 9 bases are shared with TRBD2. The junction had 4 bases not matched to a gene; V was cut back by 8 bases and J by 0 bases. The CDR3 totals 14 residues. CDR1 and CDR2 (germline): SGHTA, FQGTGA. The CDR3 bases are TGTGCCAGCTCTAGCGGGAAGCACCAAGAGACCCAGTACTTC. It encodes CASSSGKHQETQYF. Combining the CDR3 with reference TRBV7-3 and TRBJ2-5 gives the whole variable domain GAGVSQTPSNKVTEKGKYVELRCDPISGHTALYWYRQSLGQGPEFLIYFQGTGAADDSGLPNDRFFAVRPEGSVSTLKIQRTERGDSAVYLCASSSGKHQETQYFGPGTRLLVL.

The genes are TRBV5-1 and TRBJ2-7, with 9 bases matching TRBD1. The CDR3 spans 15 residues. V lost 0 bases, J lost 7 bases, and 8 bases stayed unmatched. In germline, CDR1 is SGHRS, CDR2 YFSETQ. The CDR3 coding sequence is TGCGCCAGCAGCTTGGTAGGACAGGGGACGTCTGAGCAGTACTTC. Protein product: CASSLVGQGTSEQYF.

The V gene is TRBV18, the J gene TRBJ1-5, with TRBD1 as a possible D gene (5 bases). Germline CDR1 and CDR2: KGHSH and LQKENI. The length of the CDR3 is 14 residues. Trimming took 5 bases from V and 5 from J, leaving 13 bases between them. The CDR3, as DNA: TGTGCCAGCTCAGAACAGGAAAACTATCAGCCCCAGCATTTT. This sequence encodes CASSEQENYQPQHF.

V gene TRBV14 combines with J gene TRBJ2-1, with a possible D match to TRBD2 (5 bases). The CDR3 has 14 residues. Germline V gene lookup returns CDR1 SGHDN and CDR2 FVKESK. The V end lost 1 base, the J end lost 10 bases, and 14 bases lay between the germline ends. The CDR3 DNA is TGTGCCAGCAGCCAAGTCCCGATCTCGGGGGAGCAGTTCTTC. It is translated as CASSQVPISGEQFF.

The genes are TRBV18 and TRBJ2-7, with 11 bases aligning to TRBD1. CDR1 KGHSH and CDR2 LQKENI come from the germline V gene. With V trimmed by 3 bases and J by 0 bases, 4 bases remained unmatched. CDR3 length: 16 residues. CDR3 DNA: TGTGCCAGCTCACCGTCGGGGACAGGGGGCTCCTACGAGCAGTACGTC. It codes for CASSPSGTGGSYEQYV.